This T cell receptor beta chain was identified in a study of T cell responses to AZD1222 COVID-19 vaccine. Across the whole study: Doses given second, at about 4 or about 12 weeks, were pooled. The study, taken as a whole, reports: White British donors predominated, females outnumbered males, and clonal diversity was possibly underestimated. The breadth and depth of Spike-specific TCRs increased once two AZD1222 doses had been given.

V was shortened by 3 bases and J by 8 bases, with 16 bases between the two germline ends. This CDR3 comprises 15 residues. Germline V gives CDR1 MDHEN, CDR2 SYDVKM. TCRdb's table, derived via immunoSEQ multiplex PCR, lists solely in-frame clones and lacks some. The data contain more than 85,000 clones, under 95% of them singletons. About this clone itself: Its antigen is not identified.

Sample: peripheral blood, taken on day 0 of AZD1222 vaccination. The chain uses TRBV28 and TRBJ2-2; D unclear. The TCR originated in an adult in good health. CDR3 in amino acids: CASSFALHSRGELFF. The CDR3 DNA follows: TGTGCCAGCAGTTTCGCCCTCCATTCAAGGGGGGAGCTGTTTTTT.